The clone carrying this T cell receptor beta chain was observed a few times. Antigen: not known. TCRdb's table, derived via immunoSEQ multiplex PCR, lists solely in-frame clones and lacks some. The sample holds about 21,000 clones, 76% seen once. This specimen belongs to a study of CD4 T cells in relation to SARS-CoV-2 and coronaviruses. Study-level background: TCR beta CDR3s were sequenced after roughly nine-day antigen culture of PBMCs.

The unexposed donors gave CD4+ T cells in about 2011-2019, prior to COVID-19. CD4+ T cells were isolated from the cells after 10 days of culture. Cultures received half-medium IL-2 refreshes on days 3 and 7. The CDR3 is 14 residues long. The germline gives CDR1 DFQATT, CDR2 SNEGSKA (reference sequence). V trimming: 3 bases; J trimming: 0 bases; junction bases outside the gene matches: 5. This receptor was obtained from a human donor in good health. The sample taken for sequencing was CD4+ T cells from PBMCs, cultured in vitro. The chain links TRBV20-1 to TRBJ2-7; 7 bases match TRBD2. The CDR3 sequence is CSASDRTSSYEQYF. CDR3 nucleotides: TGCAGTGCTAGTGATCGGACTAGCTCCTACGAGCAGTACTTC.